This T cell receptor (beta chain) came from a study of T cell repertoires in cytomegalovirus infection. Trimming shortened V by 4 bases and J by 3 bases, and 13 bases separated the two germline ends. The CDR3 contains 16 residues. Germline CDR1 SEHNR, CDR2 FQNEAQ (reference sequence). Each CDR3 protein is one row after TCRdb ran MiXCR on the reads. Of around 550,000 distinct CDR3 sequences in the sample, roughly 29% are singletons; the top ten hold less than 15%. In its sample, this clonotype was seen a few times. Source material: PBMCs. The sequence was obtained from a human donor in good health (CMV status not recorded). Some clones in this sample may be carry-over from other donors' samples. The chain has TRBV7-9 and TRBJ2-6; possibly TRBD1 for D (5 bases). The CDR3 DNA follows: TGTGCCAGCAGCTCAAGCGTGGGGCATGGGGCCAACGTCCTGACTTTC. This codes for CASSSSVGHGANVLTF.